The 2 T cell receptor beta chains reported below all come from one sample, sequenced in a study of T cell clonality in common variable immunodeficiency. Only in-frame clones appear in the TCRdb table, and some are missing; sequencing was by immunoSEQ multiplex PCR. Listed here are about 66,000 clones without any singletons, the top ten holding about 1.7%. The specimen sequenced was peripheral blood mononuclear cells. Every receptor here comes from a person aged 18 to 70 in good health.

Points on this clone: The read terminates 3 residues before the CDR3 end, so the remaining end is supplied by the germline J gene. The chain employs TRBV20-1 and TRBJ1-5, with a weak D call TRBD1 (5 bases). The germline V gene has CDR1 DFQATT and CDR2 SNEGSKA (reference sequence). This CDR3 has 17 residues. V dropped 1 base and J dropped 3 bases, with 19 bases sitting between them. The CDR3 here is CSARGMGTGGINQPQHF. The sequenced part of the CDR3 DNA is TGCAGTGCTAGAGGGATGGGTACAGGAGGGATCAATCAGCCC.

This clone appeared many times. From the germline J gene comes the end of the CDR3, since the read stops 3 residues before it. The chain combines TRBV11-3 with TRBJ2-3; 8 positions match TRBD2. CDR3 length: 14 amino acids. Germline trimming cut 5 bases from V and 6 bases from J; bases unmatched to any gene: 7. Germline V gives CDR1 SGHNT, CDR2 YENEEA. The CDR3 sequence: CASSPSGGTDTQYF. The part of the CDR3 DNA that was read is TGTGCCAGCAGCCCGAGCGGGGGTACCGATACG.